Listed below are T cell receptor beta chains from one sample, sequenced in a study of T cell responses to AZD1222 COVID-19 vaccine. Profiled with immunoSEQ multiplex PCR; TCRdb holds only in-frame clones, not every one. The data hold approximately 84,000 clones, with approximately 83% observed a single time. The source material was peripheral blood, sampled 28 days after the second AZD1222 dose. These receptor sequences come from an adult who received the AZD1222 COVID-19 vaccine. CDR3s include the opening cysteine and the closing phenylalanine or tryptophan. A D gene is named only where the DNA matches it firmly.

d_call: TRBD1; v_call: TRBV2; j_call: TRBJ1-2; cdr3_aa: CARAIGQGVGGYTF; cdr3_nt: TGTGCCAGAGCGATCGGACAGGGTGTCGGTGGCTACACCTTC
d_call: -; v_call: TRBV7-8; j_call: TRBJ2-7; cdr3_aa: CASSLGGRYEQYF; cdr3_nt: TGTGCCAGCAGCTTAGGAGGGCGTTACGAGCAGTACTTC
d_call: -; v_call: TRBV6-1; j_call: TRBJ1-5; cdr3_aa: CASSEGVNQPQHF; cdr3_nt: TGTGCCAGCAGTGAAGGCGTAAATCAGCCCCAGCATTTT
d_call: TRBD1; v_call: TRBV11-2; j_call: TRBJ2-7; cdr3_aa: CASSLRDQGAQYEQYF; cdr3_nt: TGTGCCAGCAGCTTAAGAGATCAGGGGGCGCAGTACGAGCAGTACTTC
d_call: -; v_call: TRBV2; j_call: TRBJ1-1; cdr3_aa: CATYAGVEAEAFF; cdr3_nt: TGTGCCACGTACGCGGGAGTGGAGGCTGAAGCTTTCTTT
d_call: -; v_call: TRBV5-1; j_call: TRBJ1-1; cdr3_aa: CASSLGQEPTLPPMNTEAFF; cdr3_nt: TGCGCCAGCAGCTTGGGTCAGGAACCAACTCTGCCTCCTATGAACACTGAAGCTTTCTTT
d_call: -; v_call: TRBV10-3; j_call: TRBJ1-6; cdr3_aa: CAISATTGYENSPLHF; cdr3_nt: TGTGCCATCAGTGCCACTACAGGATACGAGAATTCACCCCTCCACTTT
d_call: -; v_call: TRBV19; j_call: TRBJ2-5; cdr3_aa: CASSGNSQETQYF; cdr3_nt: TGTGCCAGTAGTGGGAACAGCCAAGAGACCCAGTACTTC
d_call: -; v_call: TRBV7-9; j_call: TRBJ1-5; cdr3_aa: CASSLGGGGNQPQHF; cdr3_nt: TGTGCCAGCAGCTTAGGGGGAGGCGGCAATCAGCCCCAGCATTTT
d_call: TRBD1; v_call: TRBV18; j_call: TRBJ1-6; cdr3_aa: CASSPSGQGGVSPLHF; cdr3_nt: TGTGCCAGCTCACCATCTGGACAGGGGGGAGTTTCACCCCTCCACTTT
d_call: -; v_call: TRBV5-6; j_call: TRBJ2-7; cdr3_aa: CASSIGSSYEQYF; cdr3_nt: TGTGCCAGCAGCATCGGGTCCTCCTACGAGCAGTACTTC
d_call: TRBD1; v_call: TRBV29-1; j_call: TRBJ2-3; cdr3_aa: CSGNSMGQGARGADTQYF; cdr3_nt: TGCAGTGGTAACTCAATGGGACAGGGGGCGCGTGGGGCAGATACGCAGTATTTT